This TCR beta chain was recorded in a study of beta chain features in type 1 diabetes. General study results and limits: For type 1 diabetes patients, VDJ junctions showed fewer insertions and more deletions.

V was cut by 7 bases and J by 0 bases, with 7 bases left in between. CDR1 and CDR2 from the germline V gene are KGHSH and LQKENI. The CDR3 runs to 14 residues. This clone was recorded a few times. What it binds is unknown. Every isolated RNA sample was fully reverse transcribed, so sequencing captured expressed TCRB transcripts. Method: immunoSEQ multiplex PCR; TCRdb's copy keeps in-frame clones and lacks some. The table includes some 150,000 clones, more than 9% detected once. This chain uses TRBV18 with TRBJ2-6; D is possibly TRBD2 (5 bases). The clonotype comes from a man between 18 and 35 years old in good health. The sample comprised naive CD4+ T cells from blood. CDR3 sequence: CASFGGSGANVLTF. CDR3 in DNA: TGTGCCAGCTTTGGAGGCTCTGGGGCCAACGTCCTGACTTTC.